The 7 T cell receptor beta chains listed next were all sequenced from one sample in a study of cytomegalovirus exposure and HLA in healthy donors. The primer mix had 60 Vbeta and 13 Jbeta primers. Clones were sequenced by immunoSEQ multiplex PCR, and TCRdb holds only the in-frame ones, with some missing. The table includes tens of thousands of clones, about 71% detected once. Sequenced material: PBMCs. Receptor source: a woman aged 45 to 65 in good health and CMV-seropositive.

This rearrangement joins TRBV7-2 to TRBJ2-7; 7 bases fit TRBD1. V was pared by 7 bases and J by 6 bases, with 6 bases of the junction left unmatched. CDR1 and CDR2 (germline): SGHTA, FQGNSA. The CDR3 extends over 12 amino acids. The CDR3 DNA reads as TGTGCCAGCACCATCAACAGGGGCGAGCAGTACTTC. Protein sequence: CASTINRGEQYF.

This chain uses TRBV7-2 with TRBJ2-2, with TRBD1 matching 7 bases. Trimming at V came to 5 bases and at J to 5 bases, leaving 2 bases not matched to a gene. Per the germline V gene, CDR1 is SGHTA and CDR2 is FQGNSA. The CDR3 is 13 amino acids. CDR3 in amino acids: CASSRRGTGELFF. CDR3 in DNA: TGTGCCAGCAGCCGCAGGGGGACCGGGGAGCTGTTTTTT. Drawing the rest from reference TRBV7-2 and TRBJ2-2, the complete variable domain is GAGVSQSPSNKVTEKGKDVELRCDPISGHTALYWYRQSLGQGLEFLIYFQGNSAPDKSGLPSDRFSAERTGGSVSTLTIQRTQQEDSAVYLCASSRRGTGELFFGEGSRLTVL.

This clone was counted between two and nine times. V gene TRBV5-1 combines with J gene TRBJ1-1, with TRBD1 matching 8 bases. CDR1 and CDR2 (germline): SGHRS, YFSETQ. The CDR3 runs to 14 residues. The junction had 3 bases not matched to a gene; V was cut back by 4 bases and J by 1 base. This CDR3 reads CASSRDRWNTEAFF. In DNA form, the CDR3 reads TGCGCCAGCAGCCGGGACAGGTGGAACACTGAAGCTTTCTTT.

V usage is TRBV7-8 and J usage is TRBJ2-7; no clear D. This CDR3 region has 14 residues. Germline V gene lookup returns CDR1 SGHVS and CDR2 FQNEAQ. The V end lost 0 bases, the J end lost 2 bases, and 8 bases lay between the germline ends. CDR3 coding DNA: TGTGCCAGCAGCTTAGCGGCTTTTACCTACGAGCAGTACTTC. Its translation: CASSLAAFTYEQYF.

The chain joins TRBV2 to TRBJ1-2; D is possibly TRBD1 (6 bases). CDR1 and CDR2 (germline): SNHLY, FYNNEI. The CDR3 is 13 amino acids. V was pared by 8 bases and J by 8 bases, with 18 bases between. The CDR3 reads CASGKRTVRGYTF. CDR3 DNA sequence: TGTGCCAGCGGTAAAAGGACAGTTCGAGGCTACACCTTC.

The chain combines TRBV29-1 with TRBJ2-3; 16 bases line up with TRBD2. CDR1 is SQVTM, CDR2 ANQGSEA, per germline. The CDR3 has 17 residues. Trimming took 6 bases from V and 1 from J; bases not matched to a gene: 7. CDR3 nucleotides: TGCAGCGTGCGGGGGACTAGCGGGAGGGGGGGCACAGATACGCAGTATTTT. It is translated as CSVRGTSGRGGTDTQYF.

V usage is TRBV7-2 and J usage is TRBJ1-2; 7 bases fit TRBD1. Per the germline V gene, CDR1 is SGHTA and CDR2 is FQGNSA. Unmatched junction bases numbered 7, after V lost 2 bases and J lost 4 bases. This CDR3 has 15 residues. The CDR3 is CASSLQGGEGYGYTF. CDR3 bases: TGTGCCAGCAGCTTACAGGGGGGTGAAGGCTATGGCTACACCTTC.